This entry is about one TCR beta chain. Its antigen is not known. Isolated RNA was reverse transcribed into cDNA used as the sequencing template. Measured with immunoSEQ multiplex PCR; TCRdb has only the in-frame clones, and not every one. The sample lists some 150,000 clones; approximately 56% were seen once. V was shortened by 4 bases and J by 0 bases, with 6 bases between the two germline ends. Germline lookup yields CDR1 MNHEY and CDR2 SVGAGI. The CDR3 has 14 residues. The data are from a study of CD8+ T cells in alopecia areata. The study, taken as a whole, reports: Elevated clonality characterized lesional scalp relative to normal scalp, particularly in alopecia totalis/universalis. Alphabeta T cells residing in normal skin are also sequenced in scalp samples.

Sequenced: CD8+ T cells sorted from blood. The genes are TRBV6-5 and TRBJ1-4; TRBD1 is a possible D gene (5 bases). The sequence was obtained from a human donor in good health. Here the CDR3 reads CASSLGATNEKLFF. CDR3 coding DNA: TGTGCCAGCAGTTTGGGGGCAACTAATGAAAAACTGTTTTTT.